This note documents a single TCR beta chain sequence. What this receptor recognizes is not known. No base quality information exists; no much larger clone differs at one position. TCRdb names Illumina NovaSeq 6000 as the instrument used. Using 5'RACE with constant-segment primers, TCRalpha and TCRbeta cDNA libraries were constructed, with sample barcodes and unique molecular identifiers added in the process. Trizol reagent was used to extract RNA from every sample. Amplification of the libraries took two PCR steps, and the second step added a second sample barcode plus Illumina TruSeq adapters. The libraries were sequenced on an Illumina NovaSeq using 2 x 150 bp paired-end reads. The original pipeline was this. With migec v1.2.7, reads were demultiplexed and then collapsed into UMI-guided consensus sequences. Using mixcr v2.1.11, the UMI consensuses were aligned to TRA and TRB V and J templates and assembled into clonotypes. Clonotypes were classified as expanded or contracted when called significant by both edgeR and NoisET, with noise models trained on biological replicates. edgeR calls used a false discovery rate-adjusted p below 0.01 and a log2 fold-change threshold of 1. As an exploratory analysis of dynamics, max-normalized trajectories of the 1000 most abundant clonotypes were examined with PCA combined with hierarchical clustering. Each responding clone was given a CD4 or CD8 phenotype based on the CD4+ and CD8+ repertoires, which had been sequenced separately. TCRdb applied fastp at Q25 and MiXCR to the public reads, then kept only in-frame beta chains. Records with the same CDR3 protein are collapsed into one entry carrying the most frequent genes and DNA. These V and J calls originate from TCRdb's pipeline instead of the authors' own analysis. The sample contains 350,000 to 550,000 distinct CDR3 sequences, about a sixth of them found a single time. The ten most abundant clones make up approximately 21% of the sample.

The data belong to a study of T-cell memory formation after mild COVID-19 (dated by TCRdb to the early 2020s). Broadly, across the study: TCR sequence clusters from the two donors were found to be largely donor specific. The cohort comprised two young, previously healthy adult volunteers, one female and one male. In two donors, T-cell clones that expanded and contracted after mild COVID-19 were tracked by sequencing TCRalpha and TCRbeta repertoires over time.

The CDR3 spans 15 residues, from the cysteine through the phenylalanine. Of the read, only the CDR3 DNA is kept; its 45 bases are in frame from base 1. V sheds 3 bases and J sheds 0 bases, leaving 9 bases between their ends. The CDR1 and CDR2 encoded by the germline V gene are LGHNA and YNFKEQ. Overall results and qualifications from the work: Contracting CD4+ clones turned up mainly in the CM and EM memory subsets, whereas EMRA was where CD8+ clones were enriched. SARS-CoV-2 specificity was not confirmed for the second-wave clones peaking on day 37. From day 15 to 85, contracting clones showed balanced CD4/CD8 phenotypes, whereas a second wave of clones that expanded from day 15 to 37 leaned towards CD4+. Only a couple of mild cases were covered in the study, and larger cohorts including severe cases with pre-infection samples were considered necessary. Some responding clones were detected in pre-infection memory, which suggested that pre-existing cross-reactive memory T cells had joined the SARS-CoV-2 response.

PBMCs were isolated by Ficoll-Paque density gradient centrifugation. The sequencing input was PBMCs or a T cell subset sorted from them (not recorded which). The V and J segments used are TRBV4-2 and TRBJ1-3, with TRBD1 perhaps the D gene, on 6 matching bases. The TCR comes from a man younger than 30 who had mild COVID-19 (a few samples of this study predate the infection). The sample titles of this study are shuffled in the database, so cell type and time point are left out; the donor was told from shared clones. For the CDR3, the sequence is CASSQGASSGNTIYF. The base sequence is TGTGCCAGCAGCCAGGGGGCCAGCTCTGGAAACACCATATATTTT.